The 26 T cell receptor beta chains below were found in one sample sequenced in a study of cytomegalovirus exposure and HLA in healthy donors. Repertoires were generated with immunoSEQ multiplex PCR, while TCRdb's copy carries only in-frame clones and drops some. The sample shows tens of thousands of clones, 92% of them seen only once. The sequencing sample was made of PBMCs. These receptor sequences come from a man aged 18-30 years in good health and CMV-seronegative.

J is TRBJ1-2 and V is TRBV19; D remains unclear. With 3 bases removed from V and 4 bases from J, the gap between germline ends came to 18 bases. CDR1 and CDR2 (germline): LNHDA, SQIVND (reference sequence). The CDR3 extends over 16 amino acids. The CDR3 bases are TGTGCCAGTAGTATCCCCTCGGCGGCAGAATTCTATGGCTACACCTTC. This sequence encodes CASSIPSAAEFYGYTF.

V gene TRBV28 combines with J gene TRBJ1-4, with 8 bases that match TRBD1. Trimming removed 2 bases from V and 7 bases from J; junction bases left unmatched: 6. The CDR3 totals 15 residues. Germline CDR1 reads MDHEN; CDR2 reads SYDVKM. The CDR3: CASSLGTGPSEKLFF. The DNA for the CDR3 is TGTGCCAGCAGTTTAGGGACAGGCCCTAGTGAAAAACTGTTTTTT.

The V gene is TRBV2, the J gene TRBJ2-7; 11 nucleotides agree with TRBD2. V dropped 4 bases and J dropped 3; count of bases not matched to a gene: 8. The CDR3 loop spans 16 amino acids. Germline CDR1 and CDR2: SNHLY and FYNNEI. CDR3 protein: CASSVPSGRLIYEQYF. For the CDR3, the DNA is TGTGCCAGCAGTGTGCCTAGCGGGAGGCTGATCTACGAGCAGTACTTC.

This chain uses TRBV11-3 with TRBJ2-1; D call uncertain. V was clipped by 5 bases and J by 7 bases, with 12 bases between them. Germline CDR1 and CDR2: SGHNT and YENEEA. This CDR3 has 13 residues. The CDR3 protein is CASSPRQINEQFF. The CDR3 nucleotides read TGTGCCAGCAGCCCTAGGCAGATTAATGAGCAGTTCTTC. The variable domain in full, completed from reference TRBV11-3 and TRBJ2-1, reads EAGVVQSPRYKIIEKKQPVAFWCNPISGHNTLYWYLQNLGQGPELLIRYENEEAVDDSQLPKDRFSAERLKGVDSTLKIQPAELGDSAVYLCASSPRQINEQFFGPGTRLTVL.

This rearrangement joins TRBV30 to TRBJ2-1; 11 positions match TRBD2. Germline-derived CDR1 and CDR2 are GTSNPN and SVGIG (reference sequence). V was pared by 5 bases and J by 9 bases, with 12 bases of the junction left unmatched. The CDR3 runs 15 residues. CDR3 region: CAWGGTSGVRGEQFF. The CDR3 DNA follows: TGTGCCTGGGGCGGGACTAGCGGTGTCCGCGGTGAGCAGTTCTTC.

The chain carries TRBV7-3 and TRBJ2-1; a possible D gene is TRBD1 (5 bases). The CDR3 length is 16 residues. V was shortened by 0 bases and J by 7 bases, with 16 bases between the two germline ends. Germline V gene data show CDR1 as SGHTA and CDR2 as FQGTGA. CDR3 amino acids: CASSLTPWVPGNEQFF. DNA for the CDR3: TGTGCCAGCAGCTTAACCCCCTGGGTTCCAGGGAATGAGCAGTTCTTC.

The rearrangement joins TRBV27 to TRBJ2-1, with 11 bases lining up with TRBD2. The CDR3 has 15 residues. After removal of 5 bases from V and 7 bases from J, the junction contained 7 bases not matched to a gene. CDR1 and CDR2 (germline): MNHEY, SMNVEV (reference sequence). The CDR3 nucleotides read TGTGCCAGCAGTCTACTAGCGGGAGTGATGAATGAGCAGTTCTTC. Its protein product is CASSLLAGVMNEQFF.

The J gene is TRBJ2-1, the V gene TRBV7-2; TRBD2 matches 8 bases. V lost 1 base and J lost 6; bases outside the gene matches: 8. Germline V gene sequence: CDR1 SGHTA, CDR2 FQGNSA. The CDR3 contains 16 residues. The CDR3 DNA reads as TGTGCCAGCAGCTTAGTCGTTGCTAGCGGGTCCAATGAGCAGTTCTTC. This codes for CASSLVVASGSNEQFF.

The chain employs TRBV27 and TRBJ2-7, with 7 bases lining up with TRBD2. V lost 6 bases, J lost 0 bases, and 5 bases stayed unmatched. Germline V gives CDR1 MNHEY, CDR2 SMNVEV (reference sequence). The CDR3 is 14 amino acids. The CDR3 here is CASSVTSASYEQYF. Here the CDR3 DNA reads TGTGCCAGCAGCGTTACTAGCGCCTCCTACGAGCAGTACTTC.

The chain couples TRBV6-1 to TRBJ2-3, with D possibly TRBD2 on 6 matching bases. With 4 bases removed from V and 3 bases from J, the gap between germline ends came to 17 bases. From germline, CDR1 is MNHNS and CDR2 SASEGT. The CDR3 has 16 residues. In DNA, the CDR3 is TGTGCCAGCAGTGTACTCCGGGACTCCTTTACAGATACGCAGTATTTT. Translation gives CASSVLRDSFTDTQYF.

V gene TRBV5-5 combines with J gene TRBJ2-7; perhaps TRBD2 as D (6 bases). CDR3 length: 15 amino acids. Germline V CDR1 and CDR2: SGHKS, YYEKEE (reference sequence). V lost 2 bases and J lost 5, with 17 bases in between. CDR3 residues: CASSFFGTPRHEQYF. CDR3 in DNA: TGTGCCAGCAGCTTCTTCGGGACTCCACGACACGAGCAGTACTTC.

For the CDR3, the DNA is TGCGCCAGCAGCCCCGACAGGGTGTTCCGGGAGCTGTTTTTT. Amino acid sequence: CASSPDRVFRELFF. The gene calls are TRBV4-3 and TRBJ2-2, with 7 bases matching TRBD1. J lost 9 bases, V lost 4 bases, and 8 bases had no gene match. Germline-derived CDR1 and CDR2 are LGHNA and YSLEER. The CDR3 has 14 residues.

The chain has TRBV30 and TRBJ2-2; a weak D match, TRBD2 (6 bases). The CDR3 sequence is 15 residues long. Between the trimmed V and J ends, which lost 7 bases and 5 bases, there was a span of 20 bases. Germline loops: CDR1 GTSNPN, CDR2 SVGIG (reference sequence). The CDR3 spells CAYRPGSVGTGELFF. In DNA, the CDR3 is TGTGCCTACAGGCCCGGGAGCGTAGGAACCGGGGAGCTGTTTTTT.

The genes are TRBV7-2 and TRBJ2-1, with 10 bases lining up with TRBD2. V shed 7 bases, J shed 7 bases, and the junction held 7 bases outside the gene matches. Germline V CDR1 and CDR2: SGHTA, FQGNSA. This CDR3 is built from 14 residues. The CDR3 here is CASKKREGWNEQFF. CDR3 coding DNA: TGTGCCAGCAAGAAGCGGGAGGGTTGGAATGAGCAGTTCTTC.

The chain links TRBV6-1 to TRBJ2-7, with 8 positions matching TRBD1. The trim removed 6 bases at V and 6 bases at J, leaving 7 bases unmatched. This CDR3 spans 13 amino acids. Per germline, CDR1 MNHNS and CDR2 SASEGT. The CDR3 spells CASSRTGQGEQYF. CDR3 nucleotide sequence: TGTGCCAGCAGCCGTACAGGACAGGGCGAGCAGTACTTC.

The rearrangement uses TRBV5-5 and TRBJ2-7; 10 bases fit TRBD1. The CDR3 is 14 amino acids. Trimming took 4 bases from V and 4 from J; bases not matched to a gene: 5. From germline, CDR1 is SGHKS and CDR2 YYEKEE (reference sequence). CDR3 loop: CASSRDRGQYEQYF. DNA of the CDR3: TGTGCCAGCAGCAGAGACAGGGGGCAATACGAGCAGTACTTC.

This chain joins TRBV11-2 and TRBJ2-4, with TRBD1 matching over 7 bases. CDR1 is SGHAT and CDR2 is FQNNGV in the germline V gene. The CDR3 is 14 residues long. Unmatched junction bases numbered 5, after V lost 6 bases and J lost 3 bases. CDR3 nucleotide sequence: TGTGCCAGCAGTAACAGGGGTGGCAAAAACATTCAGTACTTC. This encodes CASSNRGGKNIQYF.

This rearrangement joins TRBV7-8 to TRBJ2-7, with 7 bases matching TRBD1. This CDR3 is 14 amino acids long. Per the germline V gene, CDR1 is SGHVS and CDR2 is FQNEAQ. J was trimmed by 3 bases and V by 5 bases; bases with no gene match: 7. The CDR3 sequence: CASSPGTANYEQYF. As DNA, the CDR3 is TGTGCCAGCAGCCCTGGGACAGCCAACTACGAGCAGTACTTC.

The V gene is TRBV5-6, the J gene TRBJ1-2; 11 bases are a match to TRBD1. CDR1 and CDR2 (germline): SGHDT, YYEEEE. With 2 bases clipped from V and 4 bases from J, the junction kept 7 bases outside the gene matches. CDR3 length: 16 residues. The CDR3 region is CASSLGRDRGIYGYTF. The DNA of the CDR3 is TGTGCCAGCAGCTTAGGCCGGGACAGGGGGATCTATGGCTACACCTTC.

This sequence joins TRBV5-1 and TRBJ2-7, with a weak D call TRBD1 (6 bases). CDR1 and CDR2 from the germline V gene are SGHRS and YFSETQ. This CDR3 is built from 14 residues. Trimming stripped 5 bases from V and 0 bases from J, with 12 bases between. The CDR3 bases are TGCGCCAGCAGTTTTGGACAGAACTCCTACGAGCAGTACTTC. Amino acids: CASSFGQNSYEQYF.

This chain links TRBV30 with TRBJ2-2, with a possible D match to TRBD1 (5 bases). Germline lookup yields CDR1 GTSNPN and CDR2 SVGIG (reference sequence). V was shortened by 4 bases and J by 1 base, with 13 bases between the two germline ends. CDR3 length: 15 amino acids. The CDR3 DNA is TGTGCCTGGACCAGGGCACCCTTGAACACCGGGGAGCTGTTTTTT. It encodes CAWTRAPLNTGELFF.

This clone appeared a few times. The rearrangement links TRBV5-1 to TRBJ1-2, with D uncertain. The germline CDR1 and CDR2 sequences are SGHRS and YFSETQ. The CDR3 has 13 residues. V was pared by 3 bases and J by 7 bases, with 13 bases between. CDR3 DNA: TGCGCCAGCAGCTACCCCGGAGGGCTTGGCTACACCTTC. Translation gives CASSYPGGLGYTF.

The chain carries TRBV5-1 and TRBJ1-1; possibly TRBD1 for D (6 bases). Trimming cost V 4 bases and J 3 bases, with 16 bases left between them. Germline V CDR1 and CDR2: SGHRS, YFSETQ. The CDR3 extends over 15 amino acids. The CDR3 loop is CASSIYGAGDTEAFF. The CDR3 bases are TGCGCCAGCAGCATCTATGGGGCAGGGGACACTGAAGCTTTCTTT.

This chain joins TRBV6-1 and TRBJ2-1; 10 positions match TRBD2. The CDR3 is 15 residues long. The junction had 6 bases not matched to a gene; V was cut back by 0 bases and J by 10 bases. CDR1 and CDR2 (germline): MNHNS, SASEGT. CDR3 residues: CASSEAGVAGGEQFF. Here the CDR3 DNA reads TGTGCCAGCAGTGAAGCTGGCGTAGCGGGAGGAGAGCAGTTCTTC.

This chain joins TRBV5-8 and TRBJ1-3; TRBD1 aligns across 7 bases. The V segment lost 2 bases and the J segment 4 bases; nucleotides outside the gene matches: 6. The CDR3 is 15 amino acids. Germline CDR1 and CDR2: SGHTS and YDEGEE. CDR3: CASSLQGLGGNTIYF. The CDR3 DNA reads as TGTGCCAGCAGCTTACAGGGGCTAGGAGGAAACACCATATATTTT.

V usage is TRBV19 and J usage is TRBJ1-2, with D perhaps TRBD1 (5 bases). V gave up 7 bases and J gave up 7 bases, with 13 bases separating them. This CDR3 comprises 12 residues. CDR1 LNHDA and CDR2 SQIVND come from the germline V gene (reference sequence). This CDR3 is CASKGPAFGYTF. Written as DNA, the CDR3 is TGTGCCAGTAAGGGGCCGGCATTTGGCTACACCTTC.